The TCR beta chain described here comes from a study of CD8 T cells in ankylosing spondylitis. Findings and caveats of the study: Typical of ankylosing spondylitis blood, it appeared, was a TCR beta motif of 7 or 8 highly homologous variants.

TCRdb reprocessed the 5' RACE reads via MiXCR and lists one record per CDR3 protein. The table has approximately 520,000 distinct CDR3 sequences, approximately 5% seen once; the top ten hold around 3.6%. V was clipped by 0 bases and J by 2 bases; unmatched bases: 6. CDR1 and CDR2 (germline): SGDLS, YYNGEE. This CDR3 is built from 17 residues. In this sample, this clonotype turned up many times. The antigen is not known. The V and J genes are TRBV9 and TRBJ2-2, with 8 nucleotides matching TRBD1. Sequenced sample: blood, either unsorted or a sorted T cell fraction (not recorded which). The sequence came from a male donor with ankylosing spondylitis. The CDR3 DNA reads as TGTGCCAGCAGCGTAGTCCGACAGGGGATTAACACCGGGGAGCTGTTTTTT. Residues: CASSVVRQGINTGELFF.